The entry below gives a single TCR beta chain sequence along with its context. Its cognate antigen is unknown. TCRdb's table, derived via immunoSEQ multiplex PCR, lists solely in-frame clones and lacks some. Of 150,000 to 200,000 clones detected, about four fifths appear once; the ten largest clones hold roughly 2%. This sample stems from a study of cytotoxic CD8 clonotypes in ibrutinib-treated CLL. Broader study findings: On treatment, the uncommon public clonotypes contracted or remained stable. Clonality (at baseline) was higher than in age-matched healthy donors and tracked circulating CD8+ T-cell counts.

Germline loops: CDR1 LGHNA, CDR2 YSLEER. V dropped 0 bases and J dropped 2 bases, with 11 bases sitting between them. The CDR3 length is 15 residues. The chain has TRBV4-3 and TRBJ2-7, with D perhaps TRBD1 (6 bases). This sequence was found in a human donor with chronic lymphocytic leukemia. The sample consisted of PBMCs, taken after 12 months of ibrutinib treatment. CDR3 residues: CASSQDLRGPYEQYF. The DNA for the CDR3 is TGCGCCAGCAGCCAAGACCTCAGGGGCCCCTACGAGCAGTACTTC.